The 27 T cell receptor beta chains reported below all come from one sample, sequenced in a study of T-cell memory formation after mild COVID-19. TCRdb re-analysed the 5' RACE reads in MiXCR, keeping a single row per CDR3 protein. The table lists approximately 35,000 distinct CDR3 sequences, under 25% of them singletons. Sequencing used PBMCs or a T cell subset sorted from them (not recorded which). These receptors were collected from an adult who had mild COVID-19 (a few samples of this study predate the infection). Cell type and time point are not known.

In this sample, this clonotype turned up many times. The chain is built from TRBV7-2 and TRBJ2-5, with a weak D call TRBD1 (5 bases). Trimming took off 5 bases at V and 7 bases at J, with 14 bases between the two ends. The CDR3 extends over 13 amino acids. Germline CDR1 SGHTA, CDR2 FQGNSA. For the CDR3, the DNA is TGTGCCAGCAGCCCCAGGGCCCCAAGGACCCAGTACTTC. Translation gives CASSPRAPRTQYF. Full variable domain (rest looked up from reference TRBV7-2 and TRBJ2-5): GAGVSQSPSNKVTEKGKDVELRCDPISGHTALYWYRQSLGQGLEFLIYFQGNSAPDKSGLPSDRFSAERTGGSVSTLTIQRTQQEDSAVYLCASSPRAPRTQYFGPGTRLLVL.

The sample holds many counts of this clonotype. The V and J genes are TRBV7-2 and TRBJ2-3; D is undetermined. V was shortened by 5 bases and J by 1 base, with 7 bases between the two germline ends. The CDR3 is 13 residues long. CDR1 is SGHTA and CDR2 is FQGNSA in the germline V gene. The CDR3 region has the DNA TGTGCCAGCAGCCGTTCGCGCACAGATACGCAGTATTTT. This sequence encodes CASSRSRTDTQYF.

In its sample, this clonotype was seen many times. The DNA of the CDR3 is TGTGCCAGCAGCTTAGAGAAGAGTAAACTGTTTTTT. Its translation is CASSLEKSKLFF. The V call is TRBV7-2, the J call TRBJ1-4; D call uncertain. The CDR3 length is 12 residues. Germline V lookup: CDR1 SGHTA, CDR2 FQGNSA. Trimming removed 1 base from V and 11 bases from J, with 8 bases in between.

The CDR3 DNA reads TGTGCCAGCAGCCCGACTAGCGGGAGACATGAGCAGTTCTTC. Its translation: CASSPTSGRHEQFF. The chain uses TRBV3-1 and TRBJ2-1, with 12 bases matching TRBD2. This CDR3 spans 14 amino acids. With V trimmed by 4 bases and J by 8 bases, 3 bases remained unmatched. Germline V lookup: CDR1 LGHDT, CDR2 YNNKEL (reference sequence).

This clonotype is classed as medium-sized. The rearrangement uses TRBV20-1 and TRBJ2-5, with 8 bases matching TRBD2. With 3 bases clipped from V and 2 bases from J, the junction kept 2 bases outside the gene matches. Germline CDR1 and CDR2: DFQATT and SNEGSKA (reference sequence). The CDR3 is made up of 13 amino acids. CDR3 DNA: TGCAGTGCTAGGGGGACTAGGCAAGAGACCCAGTACTTC. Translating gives CSARGTRQETQYF.

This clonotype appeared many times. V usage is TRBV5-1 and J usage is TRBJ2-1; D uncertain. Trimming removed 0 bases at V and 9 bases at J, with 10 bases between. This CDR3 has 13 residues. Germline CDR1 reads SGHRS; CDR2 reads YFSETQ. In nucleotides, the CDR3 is TGCGCCAGCAGCTTGGACGCAGCAACTGAGCAGTTCTTC. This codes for CASSLDAATEQFF.

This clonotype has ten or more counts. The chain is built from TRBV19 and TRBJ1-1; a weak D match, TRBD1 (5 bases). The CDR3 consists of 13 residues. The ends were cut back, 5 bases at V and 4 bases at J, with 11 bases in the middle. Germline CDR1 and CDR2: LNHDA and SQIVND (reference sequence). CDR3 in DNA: TGTGCCAGTAGTCCCCCAGGGCCCACTGAAGCTTTCTTT. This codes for CASSPPGPTEAFF. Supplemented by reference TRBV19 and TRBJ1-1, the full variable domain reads DGGITQSPKYLFRKEGQNVTLSCEQNLNHDAMYWYRQDPGQGLRLIYYSQIVNDFQKGDIAEGYSVSREKKESFPLTVTSAQKNPTAFYLCASSPPGPTEAFFGQGTRLTVV.

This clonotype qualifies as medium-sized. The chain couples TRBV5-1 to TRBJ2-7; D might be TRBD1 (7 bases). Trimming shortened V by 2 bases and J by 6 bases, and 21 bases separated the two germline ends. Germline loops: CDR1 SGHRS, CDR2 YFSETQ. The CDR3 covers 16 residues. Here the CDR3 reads CASSFGEQGRTIEQYF. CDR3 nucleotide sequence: TGCGCCAGCAGCTTTGGCGAACAGGGGAGGACTATCGAGCAGTACTTC.

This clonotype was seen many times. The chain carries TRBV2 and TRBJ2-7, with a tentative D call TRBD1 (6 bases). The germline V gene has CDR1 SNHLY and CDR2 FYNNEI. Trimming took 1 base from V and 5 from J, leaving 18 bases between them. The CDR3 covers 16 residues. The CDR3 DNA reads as TGTGCCAGCAGTGAAGGCCCCCGCACAGGGAACCACGAGCAGTACTTC. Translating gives CASSEGPRTGNHEQYF.

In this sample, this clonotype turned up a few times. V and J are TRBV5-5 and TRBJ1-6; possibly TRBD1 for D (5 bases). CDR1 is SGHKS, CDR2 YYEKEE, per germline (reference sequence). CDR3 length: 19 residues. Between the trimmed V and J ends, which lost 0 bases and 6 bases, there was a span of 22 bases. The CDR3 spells CASSLAQGSAPRRNSPLHF. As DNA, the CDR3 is TGTGCCAGCAGCTTGGCCCAGGGTAGCGCGCCGCGACGTAATTCACCCCTCCACTTT.

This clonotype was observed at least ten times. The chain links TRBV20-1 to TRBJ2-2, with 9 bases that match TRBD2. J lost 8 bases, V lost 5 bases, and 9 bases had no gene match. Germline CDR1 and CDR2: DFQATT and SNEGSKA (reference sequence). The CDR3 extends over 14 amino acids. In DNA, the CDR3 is TGCAGTGCTCTGCGCGGGGGGGCCGCGGGGGAGCTGTTTTTT. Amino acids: CSALRGGAAGELFF.

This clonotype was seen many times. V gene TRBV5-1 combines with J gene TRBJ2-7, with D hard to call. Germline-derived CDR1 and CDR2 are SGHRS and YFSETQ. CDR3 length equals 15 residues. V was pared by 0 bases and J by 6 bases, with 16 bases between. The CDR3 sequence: CASSLEGYTAREQYF. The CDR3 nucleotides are TGCGCCAGCAGCTTGGAAGGCTACACGGCGCGCGAGCAGTACTTC.

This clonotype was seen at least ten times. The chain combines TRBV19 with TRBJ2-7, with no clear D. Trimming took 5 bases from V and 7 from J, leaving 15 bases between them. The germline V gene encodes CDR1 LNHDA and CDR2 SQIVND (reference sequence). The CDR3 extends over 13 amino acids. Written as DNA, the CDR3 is TGTGCCAGTAGTCCCCAGGTGGGGTATGAGCAGTACTTC. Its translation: CASSPQVGYEQYF. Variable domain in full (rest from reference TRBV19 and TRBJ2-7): DGGITQSPKYLFRKEGQNVTLSCEQNLNHDAMYWYRQDPGQGLRLIYYSQIVNDFQKGDIAEGYSVSREKKESFPLTVTSAQKNPTAFYLCASSPQVGYEQYFGPGTRLTVT.

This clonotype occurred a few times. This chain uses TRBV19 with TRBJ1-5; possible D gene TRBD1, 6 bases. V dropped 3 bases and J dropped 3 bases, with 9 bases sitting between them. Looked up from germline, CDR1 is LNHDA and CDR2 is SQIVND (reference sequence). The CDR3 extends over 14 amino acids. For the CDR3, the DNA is TGTGCCAGTAGTATGGACAGATTCAATCAGCCCCAGCATTTT. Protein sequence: CASSMDRFNQPQHF.

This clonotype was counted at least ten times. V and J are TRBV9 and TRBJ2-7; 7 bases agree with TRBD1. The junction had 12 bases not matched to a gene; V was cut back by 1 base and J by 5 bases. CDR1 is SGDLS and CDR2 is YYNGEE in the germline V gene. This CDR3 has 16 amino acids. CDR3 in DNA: TGTGCCAGCAGCGTATCCAGGGGGTCCTTATCTAACGAGCAGTACTTC. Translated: CASSVSRGSLSNEQYF.

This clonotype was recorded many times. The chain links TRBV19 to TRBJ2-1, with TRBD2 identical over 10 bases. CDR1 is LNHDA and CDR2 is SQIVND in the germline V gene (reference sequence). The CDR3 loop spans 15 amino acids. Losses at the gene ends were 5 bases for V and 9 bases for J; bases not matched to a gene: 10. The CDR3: CASSGISGRRTEQFF. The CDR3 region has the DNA TGTGCCAGTAGTGGTATTAGCGGGAGGAGGACTGAGCAGTTCTTC.

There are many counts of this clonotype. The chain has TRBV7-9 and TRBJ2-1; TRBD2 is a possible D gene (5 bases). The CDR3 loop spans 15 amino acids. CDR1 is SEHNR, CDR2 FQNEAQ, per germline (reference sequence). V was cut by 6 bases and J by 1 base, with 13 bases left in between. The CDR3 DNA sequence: TGTGCCAGCAGGTCGCAGGAGCGGTCCTACAATGAGCAGTTCTTC. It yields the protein CASRSQERSYNEQFF.

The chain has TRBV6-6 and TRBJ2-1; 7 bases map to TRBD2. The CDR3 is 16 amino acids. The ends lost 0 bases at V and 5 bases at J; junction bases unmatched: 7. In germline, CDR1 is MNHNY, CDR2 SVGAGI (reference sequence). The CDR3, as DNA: TGTGCCAGCAGTTACTCGATGCTAGCGGCCAACAATGAGCAGTTCTTC. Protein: CASSYSMLAANNEQFF.

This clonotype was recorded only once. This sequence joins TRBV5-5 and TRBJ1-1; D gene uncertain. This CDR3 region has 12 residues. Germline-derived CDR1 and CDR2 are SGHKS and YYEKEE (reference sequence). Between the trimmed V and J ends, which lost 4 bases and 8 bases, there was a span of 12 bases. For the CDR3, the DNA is TGTGCCAGCAGCGGGTTCGAACCAGAAGCTTTCTTT. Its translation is CASSGFEPEAFF.

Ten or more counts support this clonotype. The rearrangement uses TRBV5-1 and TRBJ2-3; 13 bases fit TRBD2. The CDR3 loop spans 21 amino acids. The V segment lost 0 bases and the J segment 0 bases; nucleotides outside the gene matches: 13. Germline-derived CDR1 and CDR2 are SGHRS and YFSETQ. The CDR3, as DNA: TGCGCCAGCAGCTTGGCCTGGACTAGCGGGGGCAGACCAACTAGCACAGATACGCAGTATTTT. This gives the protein CASSLAWTSGGRPTSTDTQYF.

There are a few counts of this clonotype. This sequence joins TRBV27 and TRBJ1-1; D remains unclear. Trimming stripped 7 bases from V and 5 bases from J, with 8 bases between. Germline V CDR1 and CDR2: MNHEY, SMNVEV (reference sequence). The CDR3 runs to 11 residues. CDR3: CASKKRTEAFF. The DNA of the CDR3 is TGTGCCAGCAAAAAAAGGACTGAAGCTTTCTTT.

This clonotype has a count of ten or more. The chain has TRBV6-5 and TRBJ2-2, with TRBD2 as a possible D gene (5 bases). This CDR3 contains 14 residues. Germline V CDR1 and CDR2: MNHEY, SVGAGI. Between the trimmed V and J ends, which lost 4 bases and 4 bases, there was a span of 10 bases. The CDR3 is CASSWSGTTGELFF. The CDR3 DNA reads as TGTGCCAGCAGTTGGAGCGGTACCACCGGGGAGCTGTTTTTT.

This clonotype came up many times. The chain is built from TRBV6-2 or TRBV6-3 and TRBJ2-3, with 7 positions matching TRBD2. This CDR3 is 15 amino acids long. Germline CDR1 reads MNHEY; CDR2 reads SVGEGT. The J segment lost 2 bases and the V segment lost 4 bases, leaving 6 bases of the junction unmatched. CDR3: CASSSGGSFTDTQYF. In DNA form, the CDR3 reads TGTGCCAGCAGTTCGGGCGGGAGTTTCACAGATACGCAGTATTTT.

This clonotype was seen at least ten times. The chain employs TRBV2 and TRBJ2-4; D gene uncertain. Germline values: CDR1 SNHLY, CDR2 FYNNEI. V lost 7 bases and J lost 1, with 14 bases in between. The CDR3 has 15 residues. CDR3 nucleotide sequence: TGTGCCAGCAACTTCAGACTTTCGGCCAAAAACATTCAGTACTTC. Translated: CASNFRLSAKNIQYF.

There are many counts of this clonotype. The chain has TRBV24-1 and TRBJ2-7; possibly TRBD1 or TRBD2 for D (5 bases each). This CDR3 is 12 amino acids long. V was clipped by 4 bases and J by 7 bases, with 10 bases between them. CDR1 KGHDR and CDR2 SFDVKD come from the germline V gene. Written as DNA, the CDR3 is TGTGCCACCAGTGAGGGACGTCGGGAGCAGTACTTC. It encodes CATSEGRREQYF.

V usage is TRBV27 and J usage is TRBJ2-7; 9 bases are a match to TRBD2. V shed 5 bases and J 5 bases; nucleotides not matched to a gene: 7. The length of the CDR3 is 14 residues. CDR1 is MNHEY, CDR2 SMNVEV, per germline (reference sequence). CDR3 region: CASSISGSQNEQYF. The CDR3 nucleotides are TGTGCCAGCAGTATTAGCGGGAGTCAGAACGAGCAGTACTTC.

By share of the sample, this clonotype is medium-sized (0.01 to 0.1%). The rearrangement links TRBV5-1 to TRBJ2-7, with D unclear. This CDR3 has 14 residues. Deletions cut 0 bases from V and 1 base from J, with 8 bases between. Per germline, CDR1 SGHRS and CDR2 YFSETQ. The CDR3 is CASSLAPDSYEQYF. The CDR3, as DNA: TGCGCCAGCAGCTTGGCTCCCGATTCCTACGAGCAGTACTTC.